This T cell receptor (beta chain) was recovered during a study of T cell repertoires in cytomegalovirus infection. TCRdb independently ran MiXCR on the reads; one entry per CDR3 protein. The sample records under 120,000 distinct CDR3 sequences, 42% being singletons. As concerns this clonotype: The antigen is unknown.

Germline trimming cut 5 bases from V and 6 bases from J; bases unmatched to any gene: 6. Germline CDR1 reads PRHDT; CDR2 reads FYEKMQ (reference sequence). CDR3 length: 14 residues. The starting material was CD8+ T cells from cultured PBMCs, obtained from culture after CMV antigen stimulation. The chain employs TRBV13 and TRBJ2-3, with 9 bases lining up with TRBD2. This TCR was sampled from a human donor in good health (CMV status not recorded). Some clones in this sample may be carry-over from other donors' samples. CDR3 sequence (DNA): TGTGCCAGCAGCGGCGGGGGGGCGCCCGATACGCAGTATTTT. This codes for CASSGGGAPDTQYF. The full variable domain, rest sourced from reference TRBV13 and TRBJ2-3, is AAGVIQSPRHLIKEKRETATLKCYPIPRHDTVYWYQQGPGQDPQFLISFYEKMQSDKGSIPDRFSAQQFSDYHSELNMSSLELGDSALYFCASSGGGAPDTQYFGPGTRLTVL.